What follows are 29 T cell receptor beta chains derived from one specimen sequenced in a study of OX40 agonist ivuxolimab in advanced cancers. Libraries were prepared through the immunoSEQ multiplex PCR assay. Not all clones reach the TCRdb copy of this immuneACCESS table, which keeps in-frame sequences only. Checked studies attribute under half of the gap to unresolved V genes and leave the rest unexplained. This sample comprises 60,000 to 85,000 clones, approximately 93% of them detected only once. The ten largest clones capture roughly 20% of the sample. The sequencing used CD4+ or CD8+ T cells sorted from blood, collected in a trial of the OX40 agonist ivuxolimab. These TCRs come from an adult with an advanced solid tumor such as melanoma, head and neck, liver or kidney cancer.

J is TRBJ2-1 and V is TRBV7-9, with TRBD2 as a possible D gene (5 bases). The CDR3 totals 13 residues. Germline V gene data show CDR1 as SEHNR and CDR2 as FQNEAQ (reference sequence). Trimming shortened V by 5 bases and J by 6 bases, and 11 bases separated the two germline ends. The CDR3 coding sequence is TGTGCCAGCAGCCCCACTAGTTCCAATGAGCAGTTCTTC. It yields the protein CASSPTSSNEQFF.

This clone was observed a single time. The chain is built from TRBV4-1 and TRBJ2-2; 8 positions match TRBD1. This CDR3 is built from 16 residues. Losses at the gene ends were 1 base for V and 2 bases for J; bases not matched to a gene: 3. Germline V gives CDR1 MGHRA, CDR2 YSYEKL. In DNA form, the CDR3 reads TGCGCCAGCAGCCAAGGGGGACAGGCTAACACCGGGGAGCTGTTTTTT. Its translation is CASSQGGQANTGELFF.

The chain combines TRBV9 with TRBJ1-2; a possible D gene is TRBD1 (5 bases). Trimming left V 0 bases short and J 8 bases short, with 14 bases between. The germline V gene has CDR1 SGDLS and CDR2 YYNGEE. This CDR3 region has 14 residues. The CDR3 loop is CASSVGPGEGGYTF. CDR3 DNA: TGTGCCAGCAGCGTAGGCCCCGGGGAGGGGGGCTACACCTTC.

There are a few counts of this clone. The chain joins TRBV6-1 to TRBJ2-7; D gene ambiguous. The CDR3 spans 15 residues. V was clipped by 1 base and J by 3 bases, with 13 bases between them. CDR1 is MNHNS, CDR2 SASEGT, per germline. CDR3 sequence (DNA): TGTGCCAGCAGTGAAGGCCTCGTAGTTGACTACGAGCAGTACTTC. This codes for CASSEGLVVDYEQYF.

The chain is built from TRBV28 and TRBJ1-3, with 8 bases that match TRBD1. V dropped 5 bases and J dropped 6; count of bases not matched to a gene: 12. The V gene's germline CDR1 is MDHEN and CDR2 SYDVKM. The CDR3 extends over 16 amino acids. CDR3 DNA: TGTGCCAGCAGTCCTACTGACAGGGGTTGGGAAAACACCATATATTTT. It encodes CASSPTDRGWENTIYF.

V gene TRBV2 combines with J gene TRBJ2-7, with D perhaps TRBD2 (7 bases). V was clipped by 2 bases and J by 0 bases, with 20 bases between them. The germline gives CDR1 SNHLY, CDR2 FYNNEI. The CDR3 consists of 18 residues. The CDR3 sequence is CASSEFTAGRGFSYEQYF. The DNA of the CDR3 is TGTGCCAGCAGTGAATTTACGGCAGGGAGGGGGTTCTCCTACGAGCAGTACTTC. Looking up the rest from reference TRBV2 and TRBJ2-7 gives the full variable domain: EPEVTQTPSHQVTQMGQEVILRCVPISNHLYFYWYRQILGQKVEFLVSFYNNEISEKSEIFDDQFSVERPDGSNFTLKIRSTKLEDSAMYFCASSEFTAGRGFSYEQYFGPGTRLTVT.

V gene TRBV7-6 combines with J gene TRBJ2-2; D call uncertain. V was clipped by 1 base and J by 4 bases, with 13 bases between them. This CDR3 comprises 16 residues. The germline V gene encodes CDR1 SGHVS and CDR2 FNYEAQ. The CDR3 loop is CASSLDTTFSTGELFF. DNA for the CDR3: TGTGCCAGCAGCTTAGACACAACGTTTTCCACCGGGGAGCTGTTTTTT.

J is TRBJ1-1 and V is TRBV10-3; D gene ambiguous. The germline CDR1 and CDR2 sequences are ENHRY and SYGVKD. V lost 0 bases, J lost 0 bases, and 11 bases lay in between. The CDR3 extends over 16 amino acids. CDR3 in DNA: TGTGCCATCAGTGAGTCTAGGAGGGCCATGAACACTGAAGCTTTCTTT. Translating it yields CAISESRRAMNTEAFF.

The genes are TRBV6-5 and TRBJ1-5, with D possibly matching TRBD1 (5 bases). The V and J ends lost 6 bases and 3 bases respectively, with 15 bases between them. Germline V gene lookup returns CDR1 MNHEY and CDR2 SVGAGI. The CDR3 sequence is 15 residues long. This CDR3 reads CASSPGGALNQPQHF. CDR3 sequence (DNA): TGTGCCAGCAGCCCTGGCGGGGCCCTCAATCAGCCCCAGCATTTT.

V and J are TRBV5-4 and TRBJ1-1; D remains ambiguous. The ends were cut back, 0 bases at V and 0 bases at J, with 6 bases in the middle. The germline gives CDR1 SGHNT, CDR2 YYREEE (reference sequence). The CDR3 sequence is 14 residues long. The CDR3 loop is CASSLVGMNTEAFF. The CDR3 bases are TGTGCCAGCAGCTTGGTGGGCATGAACACTGAAGCTTTCTTT.

Only one count was recorded for this clone. The gene calls are TRBV4-3 and TRBJ2-3; 11 bases match TRBD2. CDR3 length equals 18 residues. Germline V CDR1 and CDR2: LGHNA, YSLEER. With V trimmed by 0 bases and J by 0 bases, 5 bases remained unmatched. CDR3 DNA: TGCGCCAGCAGCCAAGATGGAACTAGCGGGGGTAGCACAGATACGCAGTATTTT. Amino acids: CASSQDGTSGGSTDTQYF.

The chain recombines TRBV28 with TRBJ1-6; D possibly corresponds to TRBD1 (6 bases). V was cut by 7 bases and J by 7 bases, with 14 bases left in between. CDR1 and CDR2 from the germline V gene are MDHEN and SYDVKM. CDR3 length: 14 residues. This CDR3 is CASKLQGGNSPLHF. The CDR3 DNA follows: TGTGCCAGCAAGCTACAGGGTGGAAATTCACCCCTCCACTTT.

The chain joins TRBV27 to TRBJ1-1, with D possibly TRBD1 on 5 matching bases. The V end was cut by 3 bases, the J end by 6 bases, with 14 bases between. The CDR3 runs 14 residues. The germline CDR1 and CDR2 sequences are MNHEY and SMNVEV (reference sequence). In DNA form, the CDR3 reads TGTGCCAGCAGTTTGTACCCCGGGACCCCTGAAGCTTTCTTT. As protein: CASSLYPGTPEAFF.

This clone was recorded only once. This chain connects TRBV19 to TRBJ1-5; D remains ambiguous. CDR3 size: 14 residues. Germline V gene data show CDR1 as LNHDA and CDR2 as SQIVND (reference sequence). Trimming pared 5 bases from V and 3 bases from J, leaving 11 bases between. CDR3 amino acids: CASSYGRNNQPQHF. The CDR3 region has the DNA TGTGCCAGTAGTTATGGACGGAACAATCAGCCCCAGCATTTT.

The V gene is TRBV4-3, the J gene TRBJ2-7, with 12 positions matching TRBD1. Germline V gene sequence: CDR1 LGHNA, CDR2 YSLEER. This CDR3 is built from 17 residues. Trimming at V came to 0 bases and at J to 5 bases, leaving 8 bases not matched to a gene. The CDR3 loop is CASSQDQGTGGFNEQYF. The CDR3, as DNA: TGCGCCAGCAGCCAAGATCAGGGGACAGGGGGCTTCAACGAGCAGTACTTC.

The chain uses TRBV19 and TRBJ2-1, with 12 bases that match TRBD2. V was pared by 5 bases and J by 4 bases, with 6 bases of the junction left unmatched. This CDR3 has 16 residues. Per the germline V gene, CDR1 is LNHDA and CDR2 is SQIVND (reference sequence). CDR3 coding DNA: TGTGCCAGTAGTTGGTCTAGCGGGAGGGATTACAATGAGCAGTTCTTC. Translation gives CASSWSSGRDYNEQFF. The full variable domain, in which reference TRBV19 and TRBJ2-1 provide the parts outside the CDR3, is DGGITQSPKYLFRKEGQNVTLSCEQNLNHDAMYWYRQDPGQGLRLIYYSQIVNDFQKGDIAEGYSVSREKKESFPLTVTSAQKNPTAFYLCASSWSSGRDYNEQFFGPGTRLTVL.

The rearrangement joins TRBV4-3 to TRBJ1-2, with D uncertain. CDR1 LGHNA and CDR2 YSLEER come from the germline V gene. The CDR3 covers 15 residues. Trimming took off 0 bases at V and 3 bases at J, with 11 bases between the two ends. CDR3 sequence reads: CASSQDQATYYGYTF. CDR3 coding DNA: TGCGCCAGCAGCCAAGATCAGGCCACGTACTATGGCTACACCTTC.

The chain carries TRBV5-4 and TRBJ1-3; 8 positions agree with TRBD1. V trimming: 4 bases; J trimming: 2 bases; junction bases outside the gene matches: 5. The CDR3 sequence is 15 residues long. Germline assignment: CDR1 SGHNT and CDR2 YYREEE (reference sequence). The CDR3 nucleotides read TGTGCCAGCAGCGAGGACAGGGCCCCTGGAAACACCATATATTTT. Amino acids: CASSEDRAPGNTIYF.

The V gene is TRBV4-1, the J gene TRBJ2-1; D may be TRBD1 (5 bases). Germline V gives CDR1 MGHRA, CDR2 YSYEKL. CDR3 size: 15 residues. V lost 4 bases and J lost 0, with 10 bases in between. The chain's CDR3 is CASSPQGSSYNEQFF. CDR3 in DNA: TGCGCCAGCAGCCCCCAGGGAAGCTCCTACAATGAGCAGTTCTTC.

The chain couples TRBV27 to TRBJ2-1; 9 nucleotides match TRBD2. V shed 0 bases and J 3 bases; nucleotides not matched to a gene: 3. Germline CDR1 and CDR2: MNHEY and SMNVEV (reference sequence). CDR3 length: 16 residues. As DNA, the CDR3 is TGTGCCAGCAGTTTATCCTTAGCGGGGGTCTACAATGAGCAGTTCTTC. This gives the protein CASSLSLAGVYNEQFF.

The rearrangement joins TRBV27 to TRBJ1-1; D call uncertain. V shed 6 bases and J shed 6 bases, with 11 bases lying between them. Germline lookup yields CDR1 MNHEY and CDR2 SMNVEV (reference sequence). The CDR3 loop spans 12 amino acids. DNA for the CDR3: TGTGCCAGCAGATCGGCCGGCCCTGAAGCTTTCTTT. Translated: CASRSAGPEAFF.

This chain uses TRBV6-5 with TRBJ2-7; D possibly corresponds to TRBD2 (6 bases). Germline CDR1 and CDR2: MNHEY and SVGAGI. The V end was cut by 0 bases, the J end by 6 bases, with 15 bases between. CDR3 size: 15 residues. The CDR3 nucleotides are TGTGCCAGCAGTTACTCAGCTGGAGGGACTTCCGAGCAGTACTTC. Residues: CASSYSAGGTSEQYF.

The rearrangement joins TRBV28 to TRBJ1-1; 9 bases are shared with TRBD1. Germline-derived CDR1 and CDR2 are MDHEN and SYDVKM. After removal of 3 bases from V and 2 bases from J, the junction contained 7 bases not matched to a gene. CDR3 length: 16 residues. The CDR3 nucleotides are TGTGCCAGCAGTTTGATCCTGGGACAGGGTAACACTGAAGCTTTCTTT. This gives the protein CASSLILGQGNTEAFF.

The chain links TRBV2 to TRBJ1-2; D gene uncertain. CDR3 length: 13 residues. The V end lost 1 base, the J end lost 0 bases, and 3 bases lay between the germline ends. From germline, CDR1 is SNHLY and CDR2 FYNNEI. The CDR3 spells CASSEGPNYGYTF. CDR3 DNA: TGTGCCAGCAGTGAAGGGCCTAACTATGGCTACACCTTC.

This chain joins TRBV27 and TRBJ2-4; D uncertain. The germline V and J ends were trimmed by 4 bases and 2 bases, with 15 bases remaining between them. Germline V CDR1 and CDR2: MNHEY, SMNVEV (reference sequence). The CDR3 has 16 amino acids. In nucleotides, the CDR3 is TGTGCCAGCAGTTCGATTAGCCCCCTGACCAAAAACATTCAGTACTTC. Translated, it gives CASSSISPLTKNIQYF.

The chain is built from TRBV4-1 and TRBJ2-1, with D possibly TRBD1 on 7 matching bases. The CDR3 is 13 amino acids. The germline V gene encodes CDR1 MGHRA and CDR2 YSYEKL. Trimming shortened V by 4 bases and J by 6 bases, and 10 bases separated the two germline ends. CDR3 sequence (DNA): TGCGCCAGCAGCCGGCAGGGGGGCAATGAGCAGTTCTTC. This translates into CASSRQGGNEQFF.

V and J are TRBV2 and TRBJ2-7; D perhaps matches TRBD2 (5 bases). CDR3 size: 14 residues. Germline CDR1 SNHLY, CDR2 FYNNEI. V lost 6 bases and J lost 6, with 18 bases in between. The CDR3 bases are TGTGCCAGCAGGTATAGTTTTAAGACTATCGAGCAGTACTTC. It yields the protein CASRYSFKTIEQYF.

This clone was picked up a small number of times. V and J are TRBV10-1 and TRBJ1-2; D not certain. This CDR3 is 18 amino acids long. The germline CDR1 and CDR2 sequences are WNHNN and SYGVQD (reference sequence). Trimming shortened V by 2 bases and J by 7 bases, and 26 bases separated the two germline ends. In DNA form, the CDR3 reads TGCGCCAGCAGTGAGCGCCGGGATCCGCGTCTTTCCGTTGGTGGCTACACCTTC. It codes for CASSERRDPRLSVGGYTF.

The chain links TRBV6-6 to TRBJ1-1; D unresolved. This CDR3 has 13 residues. CDR1 and CDR2 from the germline V gene are MNHNY and SVGAGI (reference sequence). With 4 bases removed from V and 0 bases from J, the gap between germline ends came to 6 bases. CDR3 loop: CASSFSLNTEAFF. CDR3 sequence (DNA): TGTGCCAGCAGTTTCAGCCTGAACACTGAAGCTTTCTTT.